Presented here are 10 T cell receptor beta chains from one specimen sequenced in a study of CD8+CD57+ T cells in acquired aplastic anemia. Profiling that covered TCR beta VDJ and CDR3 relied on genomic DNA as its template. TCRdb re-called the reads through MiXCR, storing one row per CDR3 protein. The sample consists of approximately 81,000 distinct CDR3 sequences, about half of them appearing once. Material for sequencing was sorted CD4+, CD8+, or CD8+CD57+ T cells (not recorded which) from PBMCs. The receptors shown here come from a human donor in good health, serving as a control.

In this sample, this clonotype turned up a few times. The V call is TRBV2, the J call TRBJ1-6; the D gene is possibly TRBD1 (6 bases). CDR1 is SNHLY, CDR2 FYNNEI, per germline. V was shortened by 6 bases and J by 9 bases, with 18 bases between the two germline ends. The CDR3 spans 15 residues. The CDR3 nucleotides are TGTGCCAGCAGCCCCCAAACAGGGTATGGTTCACCCCTCCACTTT. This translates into CASSPQTGYGSPLHF.

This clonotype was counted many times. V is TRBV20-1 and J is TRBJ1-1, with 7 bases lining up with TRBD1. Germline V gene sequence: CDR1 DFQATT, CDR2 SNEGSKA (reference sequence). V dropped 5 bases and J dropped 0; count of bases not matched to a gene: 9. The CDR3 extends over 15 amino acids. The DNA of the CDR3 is TGCAGTGCTCGGCCCAGGGGGAAGATGAACACTGAAGCTTTCTTT. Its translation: CSARPRGKMNTEAFF.

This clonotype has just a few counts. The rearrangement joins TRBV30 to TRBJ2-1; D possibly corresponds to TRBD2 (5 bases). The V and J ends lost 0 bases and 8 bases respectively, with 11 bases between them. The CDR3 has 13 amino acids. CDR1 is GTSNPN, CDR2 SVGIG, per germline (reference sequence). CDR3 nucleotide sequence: TGTGCCTGGAGTGTTAGCGCTATGGATGAGCAGTTCTTC. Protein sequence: CAWSVSAMDEQFF.

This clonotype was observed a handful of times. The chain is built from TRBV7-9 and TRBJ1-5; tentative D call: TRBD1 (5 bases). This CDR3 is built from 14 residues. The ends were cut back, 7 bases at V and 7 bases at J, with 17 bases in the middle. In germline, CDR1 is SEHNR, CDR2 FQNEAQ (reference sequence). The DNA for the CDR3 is TGTGCCAGCACCCTAGGGGCGTCGGGGCAGCCCCAGCATTTT. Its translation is CASTLGASGQPQHF.

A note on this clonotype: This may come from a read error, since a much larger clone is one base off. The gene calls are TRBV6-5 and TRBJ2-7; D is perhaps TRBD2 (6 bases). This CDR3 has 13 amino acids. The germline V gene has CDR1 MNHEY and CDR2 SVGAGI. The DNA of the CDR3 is TGTGCCAGCAGTTTTGCGGGGTCCTACGAGCGGTACTTC. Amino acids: CASSFAGSYERYF.

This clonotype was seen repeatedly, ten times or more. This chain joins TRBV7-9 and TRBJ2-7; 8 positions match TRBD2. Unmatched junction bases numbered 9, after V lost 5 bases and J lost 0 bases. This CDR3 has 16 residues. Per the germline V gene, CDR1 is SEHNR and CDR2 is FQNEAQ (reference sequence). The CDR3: CASSGGLGRFSYEQYF. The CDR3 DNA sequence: TGTGCCAGCAGCGGGGGACTAGGGCGGTTCTCCTACGAGCAGTACTTC.

The CDR3 region is CASSNRDRSEKLFF. CDR3 in DNA: TGTGCCAGCAGTAACCGGGACAGGAGTGAAAAACTGTTTTTT. The chain links TRBV6-5 to TRBJ1-4; 8 nucleotides agree with TRBD1. Germline V gene data show CDR1 as MNHEY and CDR2 as SVGAGI. This CDR3 is built from 14 residues. Trimming took 5 bases from V and 7 from J; bases not matched to a gene: 6.

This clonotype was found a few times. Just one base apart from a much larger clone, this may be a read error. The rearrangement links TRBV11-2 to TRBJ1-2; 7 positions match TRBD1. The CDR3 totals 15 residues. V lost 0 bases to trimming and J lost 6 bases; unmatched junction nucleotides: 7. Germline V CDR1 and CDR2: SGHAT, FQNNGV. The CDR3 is CASSLDGRTGNGYTF. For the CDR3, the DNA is TGTGCCAGCAGCTTAGATGGAAGGACAGGCAATGGCTACACCTTC.

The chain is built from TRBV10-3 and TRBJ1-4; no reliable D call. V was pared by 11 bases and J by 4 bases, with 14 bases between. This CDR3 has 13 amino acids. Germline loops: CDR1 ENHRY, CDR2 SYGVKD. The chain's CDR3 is CASSERDNEKLFF. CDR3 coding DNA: TGTGCCTCATCAGAAAGAGATAATGAAAAACTGTTTTTT.

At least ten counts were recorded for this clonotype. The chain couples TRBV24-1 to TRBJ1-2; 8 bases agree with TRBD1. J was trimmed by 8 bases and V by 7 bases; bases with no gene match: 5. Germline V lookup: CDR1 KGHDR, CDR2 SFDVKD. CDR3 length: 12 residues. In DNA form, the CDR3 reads TGTGCCACCAGAGGCGGGGACAGGGGCTACACCTTC. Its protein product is CATRGGDRGYTF.